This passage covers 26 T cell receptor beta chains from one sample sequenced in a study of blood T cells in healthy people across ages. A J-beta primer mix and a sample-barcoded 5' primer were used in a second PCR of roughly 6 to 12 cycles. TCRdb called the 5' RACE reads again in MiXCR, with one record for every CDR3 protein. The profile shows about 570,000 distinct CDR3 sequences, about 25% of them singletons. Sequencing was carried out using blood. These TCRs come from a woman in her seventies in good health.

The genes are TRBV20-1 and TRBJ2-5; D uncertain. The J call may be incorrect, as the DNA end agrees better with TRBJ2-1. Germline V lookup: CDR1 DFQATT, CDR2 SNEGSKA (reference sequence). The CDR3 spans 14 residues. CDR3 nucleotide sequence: TGCAGTGCTCCTGACTCTCGGTTGGACAATGAGCAGTTCTTC. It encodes CSAPDSRLDNEQFF.

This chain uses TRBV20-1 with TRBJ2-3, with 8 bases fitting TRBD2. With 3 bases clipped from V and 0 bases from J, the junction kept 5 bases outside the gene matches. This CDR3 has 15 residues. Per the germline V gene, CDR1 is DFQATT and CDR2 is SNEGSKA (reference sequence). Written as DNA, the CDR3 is TGCAGTGCTAGTTGCCGGGAGGGGAGCACAGATACGCAGTATTTT. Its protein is CSASCREGSTDTQYF.

The CDR3 region has the DNA TGCAGTGCTAGAGTGGGGGGAGAGACCCAGTACTTC. Protein sequence: CSARVGGETQYF. The rearrangement links TRBV20-1 to TRBJ2-5; a possible D gene is TRBD2 (6 bases). The germline gives CDR1 DFQATT, CDR2 SNEGSKA (reference sequence). CDR3 size: 12 residues. Trimming took off 1 base at V and 4 bases at J, with 7 bases between the two ends.

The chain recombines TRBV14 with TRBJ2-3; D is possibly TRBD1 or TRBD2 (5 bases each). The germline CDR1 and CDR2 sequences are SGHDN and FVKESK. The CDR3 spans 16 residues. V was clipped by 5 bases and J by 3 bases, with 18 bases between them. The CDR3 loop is CASSRTGTILTDTQYF. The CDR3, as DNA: TGTGCCAGCAGCAGAACCGGGACCATCTTGACAGATACGCAGTATTTT.

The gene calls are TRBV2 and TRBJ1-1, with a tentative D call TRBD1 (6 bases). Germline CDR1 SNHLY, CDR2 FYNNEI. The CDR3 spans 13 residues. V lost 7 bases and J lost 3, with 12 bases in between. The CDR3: CASTNYRDTEAFF. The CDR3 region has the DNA TGTGCCAGCACCAACTACAGGGACACTGAAGCTTTCTTT.

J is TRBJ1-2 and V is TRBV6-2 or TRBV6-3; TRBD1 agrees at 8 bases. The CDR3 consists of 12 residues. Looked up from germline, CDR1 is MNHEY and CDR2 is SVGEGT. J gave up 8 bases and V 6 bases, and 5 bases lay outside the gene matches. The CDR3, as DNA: TGTGCCAGCAGGACAGGGGCTAAAGGCTACACCTTC. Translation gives CASRTGAKGYTF.

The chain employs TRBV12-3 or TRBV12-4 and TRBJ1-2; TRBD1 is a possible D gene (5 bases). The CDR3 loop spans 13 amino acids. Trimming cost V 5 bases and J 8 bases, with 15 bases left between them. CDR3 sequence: CASSPSGRRGYTF. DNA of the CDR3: TGTGCCAGCAGTCCCTCAGGGCGGCGGGGCTACACCTTC.

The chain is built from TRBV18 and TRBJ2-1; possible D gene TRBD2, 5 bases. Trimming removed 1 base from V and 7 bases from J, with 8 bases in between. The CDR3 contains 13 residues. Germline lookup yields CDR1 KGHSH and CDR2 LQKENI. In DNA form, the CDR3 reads TGTGCCAGCTCACCACAGTCGGGGAATGAGCAGTTCTTC. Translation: CASSPQSGNEQFF.

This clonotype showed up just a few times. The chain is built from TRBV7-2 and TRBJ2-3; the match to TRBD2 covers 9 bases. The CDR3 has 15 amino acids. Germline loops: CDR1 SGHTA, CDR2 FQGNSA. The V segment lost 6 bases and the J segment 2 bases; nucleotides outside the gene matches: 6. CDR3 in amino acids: CASRALAGITDTQYF. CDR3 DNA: TGTGCCAGCAGAGCCCTAGCGGGGATCACAGATACGCAGTATTTT. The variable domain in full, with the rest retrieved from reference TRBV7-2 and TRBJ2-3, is GAGVSQSPSNKVTEKGKDVELRCDPISGHTALYWYRQSLGQGLEFLIYFQGNSAPDKSGLPSDRFSAERTGGSVSTLTIQRTQQEDSAVYLCASRALAGITDTQYFGPGTRLTVL.

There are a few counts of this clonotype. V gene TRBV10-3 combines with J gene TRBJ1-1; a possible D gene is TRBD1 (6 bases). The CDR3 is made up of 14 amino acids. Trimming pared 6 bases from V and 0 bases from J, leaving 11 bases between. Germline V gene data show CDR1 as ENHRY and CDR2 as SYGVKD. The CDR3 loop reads CAISSQGLNTEAFF. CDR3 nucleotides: TGTGCCATCAGCTCCCAGGGGTTGAACACTGAAGCTTTCTTT.

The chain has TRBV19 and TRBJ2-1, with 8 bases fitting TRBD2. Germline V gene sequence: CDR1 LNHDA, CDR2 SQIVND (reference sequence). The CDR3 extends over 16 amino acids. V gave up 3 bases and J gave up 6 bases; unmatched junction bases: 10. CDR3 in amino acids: CASSILSVSGGNEQFF. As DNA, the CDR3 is TGTGCCAGTAGTATCCTGTCGGTGAGCGGGGGCAATGAGCAGTTCTTC.

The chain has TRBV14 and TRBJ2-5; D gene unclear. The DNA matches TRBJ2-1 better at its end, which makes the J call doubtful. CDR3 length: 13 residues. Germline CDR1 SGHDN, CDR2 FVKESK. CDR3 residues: CASSQGWYNEQFF. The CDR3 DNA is TGTGCCAGCAGCCAAGGGTGGTACAATGAGCAGTTCTTC.

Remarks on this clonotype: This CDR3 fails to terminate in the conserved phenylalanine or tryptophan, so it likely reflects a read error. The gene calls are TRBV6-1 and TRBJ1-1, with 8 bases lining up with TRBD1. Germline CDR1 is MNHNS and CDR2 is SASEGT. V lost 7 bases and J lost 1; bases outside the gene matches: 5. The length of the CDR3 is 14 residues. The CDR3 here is CASMRTGPNTEAFL. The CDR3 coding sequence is TGTGCCAGCATGAGGACAGGGCCGAACACTGAAGCTTTCCTT.

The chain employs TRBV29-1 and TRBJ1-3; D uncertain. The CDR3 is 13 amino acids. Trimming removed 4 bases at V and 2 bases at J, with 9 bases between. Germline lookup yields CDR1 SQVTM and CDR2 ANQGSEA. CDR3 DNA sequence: TGCAGCGTTGCTCAGACGACTGGAAACACCATATATTTT. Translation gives CSVAQTTGNTIYF.

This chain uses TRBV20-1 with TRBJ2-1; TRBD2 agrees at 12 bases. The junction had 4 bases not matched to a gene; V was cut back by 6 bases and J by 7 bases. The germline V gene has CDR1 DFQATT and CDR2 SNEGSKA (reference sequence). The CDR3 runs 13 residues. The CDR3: CSAMTSGGNEQFF. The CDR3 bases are TGCAGTGCCATGACTAGCGGGGGTAATGAGCAGTTCTTC.

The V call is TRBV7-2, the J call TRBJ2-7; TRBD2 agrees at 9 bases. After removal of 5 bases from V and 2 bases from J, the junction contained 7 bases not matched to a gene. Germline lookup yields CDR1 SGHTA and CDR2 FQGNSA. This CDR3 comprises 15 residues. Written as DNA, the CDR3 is TGTGCCAGCAGCACAAAGCGGGGGGCGGCCTACGAGCAGTACTTC. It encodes CASSTKRGAAYEQYF.

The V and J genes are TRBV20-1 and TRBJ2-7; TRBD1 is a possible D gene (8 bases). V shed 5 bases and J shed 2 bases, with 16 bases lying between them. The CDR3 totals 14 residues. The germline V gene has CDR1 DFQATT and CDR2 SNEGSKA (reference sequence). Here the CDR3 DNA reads TGCAGTGCTTTTGGACAGGGACTAACCTACGAGCAGTACTTC. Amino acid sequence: CSAFGQGLTYEQYF.

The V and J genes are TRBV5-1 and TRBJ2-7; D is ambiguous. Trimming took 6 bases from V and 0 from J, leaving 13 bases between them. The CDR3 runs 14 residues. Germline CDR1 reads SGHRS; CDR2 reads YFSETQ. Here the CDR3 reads CASIVLWSSYEQYF. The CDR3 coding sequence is TGCGCCAGCATCGTCCTGTGGAGCTCCTACGAGCAGTACTTC. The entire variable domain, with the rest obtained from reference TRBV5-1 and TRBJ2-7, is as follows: KAGVTQTPRYLIKTRGQQVTLSCSPISGHRSVSWYQQTPGQGLQFLFEYFSETQRNKGNFPGRFSGRQFSNSRSEMNVSTLELGDSALYLCASIVLWSSYEQYFGPGTRLTVT.

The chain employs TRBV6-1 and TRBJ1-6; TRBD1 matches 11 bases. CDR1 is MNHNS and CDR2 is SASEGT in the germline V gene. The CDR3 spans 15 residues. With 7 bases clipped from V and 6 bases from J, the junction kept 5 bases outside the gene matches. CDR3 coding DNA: TGTGCCAGCACCCGGACAGGGGGCGGTAATTCACCCCTCCACTTT. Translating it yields CASTRTGGGNSPLHF.

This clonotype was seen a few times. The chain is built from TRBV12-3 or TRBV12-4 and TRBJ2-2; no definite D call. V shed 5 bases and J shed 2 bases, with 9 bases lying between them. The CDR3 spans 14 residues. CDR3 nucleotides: TGTGCCAGCAGTCCAGTGGGTAACACCGGGGAGCTGTTTTTT. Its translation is CASSPVGNTGELFF.

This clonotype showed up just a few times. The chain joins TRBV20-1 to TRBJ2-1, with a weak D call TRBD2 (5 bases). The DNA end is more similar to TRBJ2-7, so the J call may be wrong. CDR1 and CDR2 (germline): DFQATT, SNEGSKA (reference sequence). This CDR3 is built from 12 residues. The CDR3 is CSASASLEEQYF. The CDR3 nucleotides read TGCAGTGCTAGCGCTAGCCTCGAGGAGCAGTACTTC.

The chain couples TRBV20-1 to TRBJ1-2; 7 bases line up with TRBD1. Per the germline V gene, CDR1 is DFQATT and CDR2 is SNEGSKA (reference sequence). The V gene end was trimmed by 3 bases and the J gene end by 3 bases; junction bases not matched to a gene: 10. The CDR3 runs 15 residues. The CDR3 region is CSASGRDREYYGYTF. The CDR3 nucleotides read TGCAGTGCTAGCGGCCGGGACAGAGAATACTATGGCTACACCTTC.

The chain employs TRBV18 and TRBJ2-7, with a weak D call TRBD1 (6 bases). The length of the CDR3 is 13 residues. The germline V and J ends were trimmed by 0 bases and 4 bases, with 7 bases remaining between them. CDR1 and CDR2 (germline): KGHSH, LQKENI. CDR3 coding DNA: TGTGCCAGCTCACCACCTCAGGGGTACGAGCAGTACTTC. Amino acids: CASSPPQGYEQYF.

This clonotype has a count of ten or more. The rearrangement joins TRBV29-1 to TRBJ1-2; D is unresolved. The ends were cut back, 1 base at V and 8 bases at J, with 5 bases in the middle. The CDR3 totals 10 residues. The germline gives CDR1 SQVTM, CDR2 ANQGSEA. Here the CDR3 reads CSVEGGGYTF. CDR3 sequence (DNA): TGCAGCGTTGAAGGAGGCGGCTACACCTTC. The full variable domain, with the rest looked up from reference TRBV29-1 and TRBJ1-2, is SAVISQKPSRDICQRGTSLTIQCQVDSQVTMMFWYRQQPGQSLTLIATANQGSEATYESGFVIDKFPISRPNLTFSTLTVSNMSPEDSSIYLCSVEGGGYTFGSGTRLTVV.

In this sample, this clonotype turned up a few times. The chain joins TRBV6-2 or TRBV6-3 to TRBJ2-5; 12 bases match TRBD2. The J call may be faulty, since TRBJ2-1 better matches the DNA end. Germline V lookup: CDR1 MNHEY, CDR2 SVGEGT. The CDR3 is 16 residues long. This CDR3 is CASSGTSGSGPNEQFF. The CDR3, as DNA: TGTGCCAGCAGCGGGACTAGCGGGTCCGGGCCGAATGAGCAGTTCTTC.

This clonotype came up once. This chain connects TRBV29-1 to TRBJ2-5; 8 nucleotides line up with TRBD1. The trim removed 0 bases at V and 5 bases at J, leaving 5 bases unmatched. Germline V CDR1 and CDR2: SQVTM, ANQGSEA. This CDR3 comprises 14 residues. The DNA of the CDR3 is TGCAGCGTTGAAGACAGGGGGCATCAGGAGACCCAGTACTTC. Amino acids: CSVEDRGHQETQYF. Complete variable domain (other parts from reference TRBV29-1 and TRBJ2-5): SAVISQKPSRDICQRGTSLTIQCQVDSQVTMMFWYRQQPGQSLTLIATANQGSEATYESGFVIDKFPISRPNLTFSTLTVSNMSPEDSSIYLCSVEDRGHQETQYFGPGTRLLVL.